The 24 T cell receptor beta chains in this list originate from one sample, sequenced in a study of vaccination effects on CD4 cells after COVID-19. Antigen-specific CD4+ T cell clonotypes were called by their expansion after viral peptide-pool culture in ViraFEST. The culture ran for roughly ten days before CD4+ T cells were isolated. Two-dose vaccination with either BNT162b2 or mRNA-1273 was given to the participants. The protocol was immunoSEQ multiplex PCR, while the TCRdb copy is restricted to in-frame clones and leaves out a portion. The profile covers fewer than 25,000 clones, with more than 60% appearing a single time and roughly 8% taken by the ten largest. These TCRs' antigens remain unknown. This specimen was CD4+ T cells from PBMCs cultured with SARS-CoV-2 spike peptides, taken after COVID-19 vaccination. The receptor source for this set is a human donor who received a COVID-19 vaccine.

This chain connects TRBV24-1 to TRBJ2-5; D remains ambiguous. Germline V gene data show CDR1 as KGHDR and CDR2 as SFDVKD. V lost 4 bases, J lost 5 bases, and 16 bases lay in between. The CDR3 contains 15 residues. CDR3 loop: CATSDAREYGETQYF. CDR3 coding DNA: TGTGCCACCAGTGACGCTAGGGAATATGGGGAGACCCAGTACTTC.

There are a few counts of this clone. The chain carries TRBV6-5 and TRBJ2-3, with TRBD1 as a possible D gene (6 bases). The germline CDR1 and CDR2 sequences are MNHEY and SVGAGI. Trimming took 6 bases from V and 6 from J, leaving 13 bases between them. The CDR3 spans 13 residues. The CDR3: CASRPGAPDTQYF. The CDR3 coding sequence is TGTGCCAGCAGACCAGGGGCTCCGGATACGCAGTATTTT.

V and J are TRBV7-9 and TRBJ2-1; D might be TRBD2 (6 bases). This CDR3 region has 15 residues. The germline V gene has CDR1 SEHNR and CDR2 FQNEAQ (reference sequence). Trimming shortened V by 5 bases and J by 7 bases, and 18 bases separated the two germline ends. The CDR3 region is CASSPGPTGANEQFF. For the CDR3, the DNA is TGTGCCAGCAGCCCGGGGCCTACGGGAGCGAATGAGCAGTTCTTC.

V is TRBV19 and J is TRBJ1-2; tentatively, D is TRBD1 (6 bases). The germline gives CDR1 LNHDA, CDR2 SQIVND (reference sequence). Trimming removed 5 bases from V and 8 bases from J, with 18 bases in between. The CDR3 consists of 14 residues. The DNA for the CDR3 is TGTGCCAGTAGTCTACAAACTAAGGGGGACGGCTACACCTTC. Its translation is CASSLQTKGDGYTF.

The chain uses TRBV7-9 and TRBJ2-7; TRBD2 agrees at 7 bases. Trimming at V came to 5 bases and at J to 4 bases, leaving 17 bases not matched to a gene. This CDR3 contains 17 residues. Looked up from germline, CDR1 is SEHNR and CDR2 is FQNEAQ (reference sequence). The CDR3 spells CASSPTPTVGGSYEQYF. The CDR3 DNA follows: TGTGCCAGCAGCCCTACCCCTACGGTCGGCGGGAGTTACGAGCAGTACTTC.

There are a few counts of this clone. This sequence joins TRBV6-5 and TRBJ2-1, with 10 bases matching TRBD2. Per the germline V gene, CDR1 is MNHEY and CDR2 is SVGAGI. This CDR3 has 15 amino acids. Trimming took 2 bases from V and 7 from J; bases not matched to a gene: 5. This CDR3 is CASSYGTAGGNEQFF. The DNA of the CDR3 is TGTGCCAGCAGTTACGGGACAGCGGGGGGGAATGAGCAGTTCTTC.

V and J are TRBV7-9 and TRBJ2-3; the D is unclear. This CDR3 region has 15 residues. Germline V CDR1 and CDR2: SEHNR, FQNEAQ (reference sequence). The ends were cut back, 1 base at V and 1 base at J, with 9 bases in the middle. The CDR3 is CASSLGTYRTDTQYF. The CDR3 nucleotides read TGTGCCAGCAGCTTAGGAACTTATCGCACAGATACGCAGTATTTT.

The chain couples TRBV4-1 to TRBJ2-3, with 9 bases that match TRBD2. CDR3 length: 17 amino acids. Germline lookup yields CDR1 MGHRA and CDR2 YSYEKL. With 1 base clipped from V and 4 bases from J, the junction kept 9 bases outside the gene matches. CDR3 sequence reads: CASSQAPSGGSADTQYF. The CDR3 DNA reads TGCGCCAGCAGCCAAGCTCCCAGCGGGGGGTCTGCAGATACGCAGTATTTT.

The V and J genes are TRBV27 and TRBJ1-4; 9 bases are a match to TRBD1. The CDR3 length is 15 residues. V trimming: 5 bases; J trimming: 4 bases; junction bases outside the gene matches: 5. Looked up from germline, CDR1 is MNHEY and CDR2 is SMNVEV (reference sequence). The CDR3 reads CASSPDRGFNEKLFF. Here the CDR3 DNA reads TGTGCCAGCAGTCCGGACAGGGGCTTTAATGAAAAACTGTTTTTT.

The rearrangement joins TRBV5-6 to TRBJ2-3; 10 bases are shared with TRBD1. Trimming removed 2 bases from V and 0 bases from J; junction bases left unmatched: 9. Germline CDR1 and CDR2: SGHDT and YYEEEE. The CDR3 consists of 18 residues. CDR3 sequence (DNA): TGTGCCAGCAGCTTCAGACAGGGGGCGCGTCCCAGCACAGATACGCAGTATTTT. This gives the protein CASSFRQGARPSTDTQYF.

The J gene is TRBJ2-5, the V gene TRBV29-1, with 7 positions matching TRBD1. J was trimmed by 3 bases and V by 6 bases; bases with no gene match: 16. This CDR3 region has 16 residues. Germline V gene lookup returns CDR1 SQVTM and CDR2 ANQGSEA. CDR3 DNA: TGCAGCGTCCGGGACAGCCCCGGGCCCCAAGAAGAGACCCAGTACTTC. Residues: CSVRDSPGPQEETQYF.

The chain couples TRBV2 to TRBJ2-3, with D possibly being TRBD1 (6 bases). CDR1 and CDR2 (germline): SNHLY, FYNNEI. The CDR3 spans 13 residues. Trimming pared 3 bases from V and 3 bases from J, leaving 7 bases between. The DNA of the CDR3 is TGTGCCAGCAGTGAGCAGGGGACAGATACGCAGTATTTT. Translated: CASSEQGTDTQYF.

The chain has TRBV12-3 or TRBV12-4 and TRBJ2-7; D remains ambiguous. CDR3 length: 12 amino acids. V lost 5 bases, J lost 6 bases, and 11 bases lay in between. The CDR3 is CASSPIHSEQYF. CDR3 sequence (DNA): TGTGCCAGCAGTCCTATCCATAGCGAGCAGTACTTC.

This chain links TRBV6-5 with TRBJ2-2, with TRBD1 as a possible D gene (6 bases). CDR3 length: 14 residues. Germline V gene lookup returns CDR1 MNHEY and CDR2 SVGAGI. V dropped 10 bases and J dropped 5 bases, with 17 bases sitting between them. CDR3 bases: TGTGCCACCAGGCCTAACAGGGAAACCGGGGAGCTGTTTTTT. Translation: CATRPNRETGELFF.

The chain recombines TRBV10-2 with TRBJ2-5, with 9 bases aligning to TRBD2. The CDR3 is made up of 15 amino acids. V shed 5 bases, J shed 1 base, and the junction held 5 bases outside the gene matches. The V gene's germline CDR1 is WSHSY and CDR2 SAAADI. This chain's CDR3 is CASSPLTSGQETQYF. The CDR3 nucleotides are TGCGCCAGCAGTCCCCTGACTAGCGGCCAAGAGACCCAGTACTTC.

CDR3 sequence reads: CASSLTPALDTQYF. The CDR3, as DNA: TGTGCCAGTAGTCTCACCCCCGCCTTAGATACGCAGTATTTT. The J gene is TRBJ2-3, the V gene TRBV19; D unresolved. There are 14 residues in the CDR3. Germline V gene data show CDR1 as LNHDA and CDR2 as SQIVND (reference sequence). V was pared by 5 bases and J by 5 bases, with 14 bases between.

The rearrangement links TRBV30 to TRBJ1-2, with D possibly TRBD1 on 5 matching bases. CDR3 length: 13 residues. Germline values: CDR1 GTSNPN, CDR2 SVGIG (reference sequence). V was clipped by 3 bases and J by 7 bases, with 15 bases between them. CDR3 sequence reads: CAWSESGIVGYTF. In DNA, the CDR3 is TGTGCCTGGAGCGAGTCAGGGATCGTTGGCTACACCTTC.

The CDR3 nucleotides are TGTGCCAGCAGCTTGGGTAGGGTGGGGGCCAACGTCCTGACTTTC. Its protein product is CASSLGRVGANVLTF. The chain is built from TRBV5-4 and TRBJ2-6; no firm D call. V gave up 0 bases and J gave up 4 bases, with 8 bases separating them. Germline assignment: CDR1 SGHNT and CDR2 YYREEE (reference sequence). CDR3 length: 15 residues.

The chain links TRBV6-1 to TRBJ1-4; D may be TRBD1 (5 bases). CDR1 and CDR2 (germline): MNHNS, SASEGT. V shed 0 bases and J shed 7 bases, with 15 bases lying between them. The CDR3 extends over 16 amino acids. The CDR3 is CASSEAGGGLGEKLFF. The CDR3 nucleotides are TGTGCCAGCAGTGAAGCGGGGGGGGGACTTGGTGAAAAACTGTTTTTT.

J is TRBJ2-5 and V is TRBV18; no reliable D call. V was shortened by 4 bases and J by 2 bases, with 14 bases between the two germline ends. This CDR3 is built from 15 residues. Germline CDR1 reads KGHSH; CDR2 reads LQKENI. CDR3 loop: CASSRVVLKQETQYF. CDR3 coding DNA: TGTGCCAGCTCACGGGTGGTCCTGAAACAAGAGACCCAGTACTTC. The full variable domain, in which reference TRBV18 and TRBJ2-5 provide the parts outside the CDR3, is NAGVMQNPRHLVRRRGQEARLRCSPMKGHSHVYWYRQLPEEGLKFMVYLQKENIIDESGMPKERFSAEFPKEGPSILRIQQVVRGDSAAYFCASSRVVLKQETQYFGPGTRLLVL.

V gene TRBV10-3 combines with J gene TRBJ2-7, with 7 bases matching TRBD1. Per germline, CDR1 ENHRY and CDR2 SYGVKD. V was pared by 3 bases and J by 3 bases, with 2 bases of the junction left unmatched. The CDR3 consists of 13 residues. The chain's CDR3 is CAISEGGGYEQYF. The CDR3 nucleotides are TGTGCCATCAGTGAAGGGGGCGGCTACGAGCAGTACTTC.

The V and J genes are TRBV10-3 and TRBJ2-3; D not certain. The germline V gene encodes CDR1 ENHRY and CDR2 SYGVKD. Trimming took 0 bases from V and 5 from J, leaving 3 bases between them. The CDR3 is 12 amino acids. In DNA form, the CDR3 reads TGTGCCATCAGTGAGTCGCTAGATACGCAGTATTTT. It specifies CAISESLDTQYF.

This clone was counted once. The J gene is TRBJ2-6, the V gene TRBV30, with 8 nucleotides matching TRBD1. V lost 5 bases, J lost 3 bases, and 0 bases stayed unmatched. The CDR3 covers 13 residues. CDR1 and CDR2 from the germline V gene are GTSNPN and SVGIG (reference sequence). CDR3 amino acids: CAWGQGGANVLTF. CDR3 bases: TGTGCCTGGGGACAGGGTGGGGCCAACGTCCTGACTTTC.

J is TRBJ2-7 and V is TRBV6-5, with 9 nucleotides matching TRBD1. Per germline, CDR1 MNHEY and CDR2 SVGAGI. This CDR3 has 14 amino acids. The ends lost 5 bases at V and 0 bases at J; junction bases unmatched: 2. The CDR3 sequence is CASSRQGGSYEQYF. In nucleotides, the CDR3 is TGTGCCAGCAGTAGACAGGGGGGCTCCTACGAGCAGTACTTC.